Sequencing of this TCR beta chain was carried out in a study of vaccination effects on CD4 cells after COVID-19. Across the study: Post-vaccine draws lagged the second dose by a median of 72 days.

Germline-derived CDR1 and CDR2 are LNHDA and SQIVND (reference sequence). V shed 7 bases and J shed 0 bases, with 13 bases lying between them. The CDR3 runs to 16 residues. Notes on this clone: Antigen specificity is unknown.

Profiling relied on immunoSEQ multiplex PCR, and the TCRdb table lists in-frame clones only, not all of them. The sample yields over 80,000 clones, around four fifths seen once. Within the ViraFEST assay, antigen-specific CD4+ T cells underwent expansion with viral peptide pools prior to sequencing. Once cultured for more than nine days, the cells underwent separation to obtain CD4+ T cells. As their vaccination, participants received two doses of either BNT162b2 or mRNA-1273. This specimen consisted of CD4+ T cells from PBMCs cultured with HCoV-OC43 spike peptides, obtained after COVID-19 vaccination. Subset specified: HCoV-OC43 spike overlapping peptide pool stimulation. The sequence came from a human donor who received a COVID-19 vaccine. V usage is TRBV19 and J usage is TRBJ2-6; D gene ambiguous. CDR3 nucleotide sequence: TGTGCCAGTACCCCGATTACAAGCTCTGGGGCCAACGTCCTGACTTTC. This codes for CASTPITSSGANVLTF.